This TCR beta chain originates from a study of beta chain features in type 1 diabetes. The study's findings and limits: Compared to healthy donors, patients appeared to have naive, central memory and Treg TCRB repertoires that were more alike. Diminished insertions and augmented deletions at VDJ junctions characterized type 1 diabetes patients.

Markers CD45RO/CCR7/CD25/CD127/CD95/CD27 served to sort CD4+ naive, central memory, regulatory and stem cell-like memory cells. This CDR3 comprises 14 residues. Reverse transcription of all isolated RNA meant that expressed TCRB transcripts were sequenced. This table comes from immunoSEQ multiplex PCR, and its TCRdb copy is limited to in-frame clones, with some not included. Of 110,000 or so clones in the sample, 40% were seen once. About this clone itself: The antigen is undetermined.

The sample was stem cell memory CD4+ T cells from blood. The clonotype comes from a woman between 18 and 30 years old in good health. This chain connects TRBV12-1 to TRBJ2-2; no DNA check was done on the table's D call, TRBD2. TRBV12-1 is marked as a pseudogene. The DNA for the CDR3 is TGTGCCAGCAGCGGGACTAGCGGGGGCGGGGAGCTGTTTTTT. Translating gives CASSGTSGGGELFF.